Below are 6 T cell receptor beta chains sequenced from a single sample in a study of blood T cells in healthy people across ages. A sample-barcoded 5' primer and a J-beta primer mix were used in a second PCR of about 7 to 12 cycles. TCRdb fed the 5' RACE reads into MiXCR, producing one record per CDR3 protein. The sample shows roughly 830,000 distinct CDR3 sequences, approximately 59% of them seen only once. The sequencing sample was made of blood. All receptors come from a man aged 25-45 years in good health.

This clonotype turned up a few times. This rearrangement joins TRBV6-2 or TRBV6-3 to TRBJ2-3; 13 bases line up with TRBD2. V shed 2 bases, J shed 6 bases, and the junction held 2 bases outside the gene matches. The CDR3 spans 15 residues. Germline V gene sequence: CDR1 MNHEY, CDR2 SVGEGT. The CDR3 protein is CASSYGTSGEDTQYF. CDR3 nucleotide sequence: TGTGCCAGCAGTTACGGGACTAGCGGGGAGGATACGCAGTATTTT.

The chain is built from TRBV20-1 and TRBJ2-5; no clear D gene. The CDR3 length is 13 residues. Germline lookup yields CDR1 DFQATT and CDR2 SNEGSKA (reference sequence). Trimming pared 3 bases from V and 5 bases from J, leaving 13 bases between. CDR3 loop: CSARIIQAETQYF. CDR3 nucleotides: TGCAGTGCTAGGATAATCCAGGCGGAGACCCAGTACTTC.

This clonotype has just a few counts. This sequence joins TRBV12-3 or TRBV12-4 and TRBJ2-1; 9 nucleotides align to TRBD2. The CDR3 runs to 16 residues. With 1 base clipped from V and 4 bases from J, the junction kept 5 bases outside the gene matches. The CDR3 DNA sequence: TGTGCCAGCAGTTTAGGGCTAGCGGGGTATTACAATGAGCAGTTCTTC. Protein sequence: CASSLGLAGYYNEQFF.

J is TRBJ1-2 and V is TRBV20-1, with TRBD1 matching over 7 bases. The CDR3 sequence is 14 residues long. Germline assignment: CDR1 DFQATT and CDR2 SNEGSKA (reference sequence). The junction had 10 bases not matched to a gene; V was cut back by 4 bases and J by 5 bases. The CDR3 sequence: CSATHRDRLYGYTF. The CDR3, as DNA: TGCAGTGCTACGCACCGGGACAGACTGTATGGCTACACCTTC.

The CDR3 sequence: CASSRLAGTDTQYF. CDR3 bases: TGTGCCAGCAGTAGACTAGCGGGGACAGATACGCAGTATTTT. This chain connects TRBV12-3 or TRBV12-4 to TRBJ2-3; 11 positions match TRBD2. This CDR3 region has 14 residues. V was pared by 5 bases and J by 3 bases, with 1 base of the junction left unmatched.

This chain connects TRBV20-1 to TRBJ2-7; 10 bases agree with TRBD1. The J segment lost 3 bases and the V segment lost 5 bases, leaving 10 bases of the junction unmatched. The CDR3 has 15 amino acids. The germline V gene has CDR1 DFQATT and CDR2 SNEGSKA (reference sequence). CDR3: CSAQDRDRGYYEQYF. The CDR3 bases are TGCAGTGCTCAAGACCGGGACAGGGGCTACTACGAGCAGTACTTC.